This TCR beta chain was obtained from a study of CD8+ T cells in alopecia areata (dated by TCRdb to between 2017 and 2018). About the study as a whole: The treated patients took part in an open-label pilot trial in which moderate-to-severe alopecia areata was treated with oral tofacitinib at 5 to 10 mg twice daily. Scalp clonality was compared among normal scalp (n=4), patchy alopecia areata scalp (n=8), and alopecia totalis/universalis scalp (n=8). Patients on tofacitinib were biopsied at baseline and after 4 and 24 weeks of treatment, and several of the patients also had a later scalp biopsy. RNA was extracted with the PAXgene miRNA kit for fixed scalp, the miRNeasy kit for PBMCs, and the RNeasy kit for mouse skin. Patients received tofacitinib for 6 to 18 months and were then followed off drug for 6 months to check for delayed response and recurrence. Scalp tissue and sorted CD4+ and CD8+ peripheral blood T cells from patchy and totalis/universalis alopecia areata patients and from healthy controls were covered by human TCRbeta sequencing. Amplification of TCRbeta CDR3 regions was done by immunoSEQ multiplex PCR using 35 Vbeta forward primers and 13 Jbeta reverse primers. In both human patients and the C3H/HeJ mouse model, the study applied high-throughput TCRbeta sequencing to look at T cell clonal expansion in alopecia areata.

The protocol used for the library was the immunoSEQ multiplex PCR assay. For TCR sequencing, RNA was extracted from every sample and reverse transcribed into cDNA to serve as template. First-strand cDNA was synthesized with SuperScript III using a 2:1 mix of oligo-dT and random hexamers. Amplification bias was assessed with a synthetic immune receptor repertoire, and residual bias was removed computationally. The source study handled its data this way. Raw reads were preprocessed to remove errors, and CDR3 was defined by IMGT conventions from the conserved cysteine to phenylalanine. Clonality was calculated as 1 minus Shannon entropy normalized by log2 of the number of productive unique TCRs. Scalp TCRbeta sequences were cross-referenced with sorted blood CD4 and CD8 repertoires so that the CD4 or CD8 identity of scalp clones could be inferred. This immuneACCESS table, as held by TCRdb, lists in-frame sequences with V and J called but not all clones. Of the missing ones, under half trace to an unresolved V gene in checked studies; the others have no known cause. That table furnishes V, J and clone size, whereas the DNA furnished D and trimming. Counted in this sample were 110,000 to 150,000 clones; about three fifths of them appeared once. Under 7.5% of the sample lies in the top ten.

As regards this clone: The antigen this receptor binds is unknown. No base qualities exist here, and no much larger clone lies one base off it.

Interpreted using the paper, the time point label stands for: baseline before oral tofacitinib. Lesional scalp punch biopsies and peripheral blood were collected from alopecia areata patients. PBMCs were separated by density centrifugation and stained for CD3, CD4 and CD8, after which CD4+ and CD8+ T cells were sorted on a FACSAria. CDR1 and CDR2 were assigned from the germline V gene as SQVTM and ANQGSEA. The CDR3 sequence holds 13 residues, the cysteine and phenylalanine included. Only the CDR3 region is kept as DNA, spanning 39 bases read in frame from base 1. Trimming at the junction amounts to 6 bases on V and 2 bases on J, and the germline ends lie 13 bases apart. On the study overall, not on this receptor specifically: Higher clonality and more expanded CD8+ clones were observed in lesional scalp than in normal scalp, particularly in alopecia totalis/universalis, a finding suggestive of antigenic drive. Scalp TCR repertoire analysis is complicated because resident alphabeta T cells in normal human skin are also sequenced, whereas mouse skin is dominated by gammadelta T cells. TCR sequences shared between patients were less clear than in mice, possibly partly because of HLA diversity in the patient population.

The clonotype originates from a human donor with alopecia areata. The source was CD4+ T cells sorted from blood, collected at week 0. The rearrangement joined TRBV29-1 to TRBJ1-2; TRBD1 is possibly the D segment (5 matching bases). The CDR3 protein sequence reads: CSVGVVGNYGYTF. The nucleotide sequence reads TGCAGCGTAGGGGTTGTCGGGAACTATGGCTACACCTTC.